The 15 T cell receptor beta chains below come from one sample, sequenced in a study of blood T cells in healthy people across ages. The authors ran a second PCR of about 7 to 11 cycles using a sample-barcoded 5' primer and a J-beta primer mix. TCRdb reprocessed the 5' RACE reads with MiXCR, giving one entry per CDR3 protein. The sample carries around 1,500,000 distinct CDR3 sequences, 25% to 30% recorded once. Sequencing used blood. These receptor sequences come from a woman aged 25 to 45 in good health.

This clonotype was seen repeatedly, ten times or more. The CDR3 DNA reads TGTGCCAGCAGTCCGCGGACGGTGGAAGCCAAAAACATTCAGTACTTC. Translating it yields CASSPRTVEAKNIQYF. The chain has TRBV12-3 or TRBV12-4 and TRBJ2-4; D not certain. With 5 bases removed from V and 0 bases from J, the gap between germline ends came to 14 bases. This CDR3 has 16 residues.

The V call is TRBV25-1, the J call TRBJ2-3; TRBD2 agrees at 8 bases. J gave up 6 bases and V 6 bases, and 11 bases lay outside the gene matches. Germline-derived CDR1 and CDR2 are MGHDK and SYGVNS. This CDR3 is 15 amino acids long. CDR3 DNA sequence: TGTGCCAGCAGCACGCCTAGCGGGCCAAGGGATACGCAGTATTTT. Translating gives CASSTPSGPRDTQYF.

This chain links TRBV25-1 with TRBJ1-1; no clear D gene. The germline V and J ends were trimmed by 2 bases and 2 bases, with 12 bases remaining between them. The germline V gene has CDR1 MGHDK and CDR2 SYGVNS. This CDR3 has 15 residues. CDR3 sequence: CASSERRQFNTEAFF. The CDR3 bases are TGTGCCAGCAGTGAAAGGAGACAATTTAACACTGAAGCTTTCTTT.

This clonotype was seen a few times. A junction boundary mismatches the germline segment, possibly from a read error. V and J are TRBV20-1 and TRBJ2-1; 8 bases match TRBD2. The CDR3 is 16 amino acids. The germline CDR1 and CDR2 sequences are DFQATT and SNEGSKA (reference sequence). CDR3 loop: CSARDSGGGKYNKQFF. The CDR3 DNA sequence: TGCAGTGCTAGAGATTCGGGAGGGGGGAAATACAATAAGCAGTTCTTC.

This clonotype was detected only a few times. V gene TRBV2 combines with J gene TRBJ1-2, with D tentatively TRBD1 (5 bases). CDR1 SNHLY and CDR2 FYNNEI come from the germline V gene. The CDR3 is made up of 14 amino acids. V lost 3 bases and J lost 0, with 8 bases in between. The CDR3 DNA is TGTGCCAGCAGTGATGGGGGTGCTAACTATGGCTACACCTTC. Protein: CASSDGGANYGYTF. The full variable domain, in which reference TRBV2 and TRBJ1-2 provide the parts outside the CDR3, is EPEVTQTPSHQVTQMGQEVILRCVPISNHLYFYWYRQILGQKVEFLVSFYNNEISEKSEIFDDQFSVERPDGSNFTLKIRSTKLEDSAMYFCASSDGGANYGYTFGSGTRLTVV.

The J gene is TRBJ1-6, the V gene TRBV6-6; 9 positions agree with TRBD1. Trimming cost V 6 bases and J 10 bases; bases outside gene matches: 10. Germline CDR1 and CDR2: MNHNY and SVGAGI (reference sequence). The CDR3 has 15 amino acids. The CDR3 DNA follows: TGTGCCAGCAGCAACCCTACAGGGGGCGTCTCACCCCTCCACTTT. Translation: CASSNPTGGVSPLHF.

This chain uses TRBV29-1 with TRBJ2-5; D unclear. The CDR3 sequence is 14 residues long. Germline V gives CDR1 SQVTM, CDR2 ANQGSEA. V gave up 6 bases and J gave up 4 bases, with 18 bases separating them. This CDR3 is CSVVGLEATETQYF. DNA of the CDR3: TGCAGCGTCGTGGGGTTAGAGGCAACAGAGACCCAGTACTTC.

This rearrangement joins TRBV4-1 to TRBJ1-5; D gene unclear. The CDR3 has 15 amino acids. V lost 2 bases and J 1 base, leaving 9 bases between the germline ends. Germline values: CDR1 MGHRA, CDR2 YSYEKL. This chain's CDR3 is CASSQNAGSNQPQHF. CDR3 DNA: TGCGCCAGCAGCCAAAACGCAGGAAGCAATCAGCCCCAGCATTTT.

This sequence joins TRBV12-3 or TRBV12-4 and TRBJ2-7, with TRBD1 identical over 8 bases. The CDR3 runs 14 residues. J was trimmed by 2 bases and V by 6 bases; bases with no gene match: 6. CDR3 coding DNA: TGTGCCAGCAGGAACAGGGGGAGGACCTACGAGCAGTACTTC. Protein: CASRNRGRTYEQYF.

The CDR3: CSARDPGQLNTEAFF. The CDR3 region has the DNA TGCAGTGCTAGAGATCCCGGGCAGCTGAACACTGAAGCTTTCTTT. The chain uses TRBV20-1 and TRBJ1-1; D is ambiguous. Germline CDR1 reads DFQATT; CDR2 reads SNEGSKA (reference sequence). The V end was cut by 0 bases, the J end by 0 bases, with 11 bases between. This CDR3 spans 15 amino acids.

This clonotype has more than one count but fewer than ten. The rearrangement joins TRBV7-2 to TRBJ1-2, with TRBD1 identical over 9 bases. The CDR3 spans 13 residues. Per the germline V gene, CDR1 is SGHTA and CDR2 is FQGNSA. With V trimmed by 4 bases and J by 7 bases, 4 bases remained unmatched. The CDR3, as DNA: TGTGCCAGCAGCTCACAGGGGGCGTCTGGCTACACCTTC. Its translation: CASSSQGASGYTF. Supplemented by reference TRBV7-2 and TRBJ1-2, the full variable domain reads GAGVSQSPSNKVTEKGKDVELRCDPISGHTALYWYRQSLGQGLEFLIYFQGNSAPDKSGLPSDRFSAERTGGSVSTLTIQRTQQEDSAVYLCASSSQGASGYTFGSGTRLTVV.

V gene TRBV7-2 combines with J gene TRBJ2-7; TRBD2 might be the D (6 bases). The germline CDR1 and CDR2 sequences are SGHTA and FQGNSA. Trimming stripped 5 bases from V and 6 bases from J, with 20 bases between. The CDR3 covers 15 residues. The CDR3, as DNA: TGTGCCAGCAGCCCGTTGTTCGGGGGAGGTGTCGAGCAGTACTTC. It translates to CASSPLFGGGVEQYF. Supplemented by reference TRBV7-2 and TRBJ2-7, the full variable domain reads GAGVSQSPSNKVTEKGKDVELRCDPISGHTALYWYRQSLGQGLEFLIYFQGNSAPDKSGLPSDRFSAERTGGSVSTLTIQRTQQEDSAVYLCASSPLFGGGVEQYFGPGTRLTVT.

The V and J genes are TRBV12-3 or TRBV12-4 and TRBJ2-5; 7 bases are shared with TRBD2. With the DNA end fitting TRBJ2-7 better, the J assignment may be wrong. This CDR3 is built from 15 residues. The CDR3 here is CASSLARTRAYEQYF. CDR3 sequence (DNA): TGTGCCAGCAGTTTGGCCAGGACTAGGGCTTACGAGCAGTACTTC.

J is TRBJ2-3 and V is TRBV7-2; 11 bases are shared with TRBD2. Trimming at V came to 4 bases and at J to 0 bases, leaving 15 bases not matched to a gene. From germline, CDR1 is SGHTA and CDR2 FQGNSA. The CDR3 runs to 20 residues. The CDR3 protein is CASSYSLLAGAGSSTDTQYF. CDR3 sequence (DNA): TGTGCCAGCAGCTATTCCTTACTAGCGGGAGCGGGGTCTAGCACAGATACGCAGTATTTT.

The chain is built from TRBV4-2 and TRBJ1-2; D remains unclear. CDR1 is LGHNA, CDR2 YNFKEQ, per germline. This CDR3 is 13 amino acids long. The ends were cut back, 0 bases at V and 7 bases at J, with 9 bases in the middle. The CDR3 bases are TGTGCCAGCAGCCAAGAATTTCCAGGTGGCTACACCTTC. Its translation is CASSQEFPGGYTF.